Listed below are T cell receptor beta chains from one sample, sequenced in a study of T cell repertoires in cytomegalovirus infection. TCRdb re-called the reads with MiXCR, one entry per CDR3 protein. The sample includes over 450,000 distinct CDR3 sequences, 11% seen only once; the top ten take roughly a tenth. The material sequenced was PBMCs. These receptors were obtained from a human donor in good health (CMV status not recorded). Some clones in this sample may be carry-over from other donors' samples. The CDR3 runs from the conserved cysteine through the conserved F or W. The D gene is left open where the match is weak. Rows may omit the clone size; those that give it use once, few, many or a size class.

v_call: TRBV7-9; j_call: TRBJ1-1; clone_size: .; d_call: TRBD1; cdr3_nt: TGTGCCAGCAGCGAGGGGCGGGGCAGGGGGCAGAGGAACACTGAAGCTTTCTTT; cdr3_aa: CASSEGRGRGQRNTEAFF
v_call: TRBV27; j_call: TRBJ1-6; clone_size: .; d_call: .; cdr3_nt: TGTGCCAGCAGTCCTCTGACAGGACCCTACACCCATTCACCCCTCCACTTT; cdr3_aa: CASSPLTGPYTHSPLHF
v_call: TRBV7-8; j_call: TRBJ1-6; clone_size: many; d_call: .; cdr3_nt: TGTGCCAGCAGACAGGGAGTCGAGCCCCTCCACTTT; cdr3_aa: CASRQGVEPLHF
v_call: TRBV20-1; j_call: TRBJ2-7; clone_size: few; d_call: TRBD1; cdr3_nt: TGCAGTGCTAGGGTGGGTACAGGGGGGTCCGAGCAGTACTTC; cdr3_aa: CSARVGTGGSEQYF
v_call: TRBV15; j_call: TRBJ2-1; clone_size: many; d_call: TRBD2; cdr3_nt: TGTGCCACCAGTCAGACTAGCGGGGGGGCTCGTGAGCAGTTCTTC; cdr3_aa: CATSQTSGGAREQFF
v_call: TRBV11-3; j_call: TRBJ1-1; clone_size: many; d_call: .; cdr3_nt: TGTGCCAGCGCTACAGTGGTGGAAGCTTTCTTT; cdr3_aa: CASATVVEAFF
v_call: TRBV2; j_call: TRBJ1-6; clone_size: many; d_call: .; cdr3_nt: TGTGCCAGTACGTACCGAGCAAACGATAATTCACCCCTCCACTTT; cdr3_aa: CASTYRANDNSPLHF
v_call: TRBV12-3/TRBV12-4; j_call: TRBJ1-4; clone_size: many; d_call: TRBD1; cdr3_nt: TGTGCCAGCAGTCTAAGACAGGGTGGTAATGAAAAACTGTTTTTT; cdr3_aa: CASSLRQGGNEKLFF
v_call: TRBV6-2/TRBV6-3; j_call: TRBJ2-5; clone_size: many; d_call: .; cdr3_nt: TGTGCCAGCAGTTACGGTTGGGGCCAGTACTTC; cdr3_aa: CASSYGWGQYF
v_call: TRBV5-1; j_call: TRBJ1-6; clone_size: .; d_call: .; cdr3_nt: TGCGCCAGCAGCTTCGACAACCCAGGGGATTCACCCCTCCACTTT; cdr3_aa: CASSFDNPGDSPLHF
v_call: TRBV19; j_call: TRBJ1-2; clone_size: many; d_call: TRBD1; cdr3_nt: TGTGCCAGTACTGGAGCTGGGACAGGGCTCTATGGCTACACCTTC; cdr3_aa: CASTGAGTGLYGYTF
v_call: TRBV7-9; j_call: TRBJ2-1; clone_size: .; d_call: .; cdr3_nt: TGTGCCAGCAGCCCAGGGAGTTGGCGGCTCTACAATGAGCAGTTCTTC; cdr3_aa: CASSPGSWRLYNEQFF
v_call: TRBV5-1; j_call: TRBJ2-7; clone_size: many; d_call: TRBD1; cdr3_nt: TGCGCCAGCAGTTTGAGGGCAGGGGGTTTATACGAGCAGTACTTC; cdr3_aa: CASSLRAGGLYEQYF
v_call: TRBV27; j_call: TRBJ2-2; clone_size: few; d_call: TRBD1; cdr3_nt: TGTGCCAGCAGTCTCCCCGACAGGGATATCGGGGAGCTGTTTTTT; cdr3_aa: CASSLPDRDIGELFF
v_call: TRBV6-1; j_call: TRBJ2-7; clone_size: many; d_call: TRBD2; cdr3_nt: TGTGCCACCTCTAGCGGGAGGCGTTCCTACGAGCAGTACTTC; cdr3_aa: CATSSGRRSYEQYF
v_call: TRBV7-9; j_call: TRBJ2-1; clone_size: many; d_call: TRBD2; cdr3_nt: TGTGCCAGCAGCTTAGCCGGGACTAGCGGGAACAATGAGCAGTTCTTC; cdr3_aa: CASSLAGTSGNNEQFF
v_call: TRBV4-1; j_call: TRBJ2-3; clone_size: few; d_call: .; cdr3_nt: TGCGCCAGCAGCCAAGATCCGGGCCACGAGCTTACGCAGTATTTT; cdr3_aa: CASSQDPGHELTQYF
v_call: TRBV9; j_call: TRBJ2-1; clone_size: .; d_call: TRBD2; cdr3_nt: TGTGCCAGCAGCGTAGGTCTCGGTCGGGGCGGGGAGGGTAATGAGCAGTTCTTC; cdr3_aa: CASSVGLGRGGEGNEQFF
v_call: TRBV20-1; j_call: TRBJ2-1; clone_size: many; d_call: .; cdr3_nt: TGCAGTGCTATCTACGGGAACAGGCAGTTCTTC; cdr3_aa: CSAIYGNRQFF
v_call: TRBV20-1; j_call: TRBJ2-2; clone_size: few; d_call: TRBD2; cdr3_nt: TGCAGTGCTAGACCTAGCGGGATACCCCTCGGGGAGCTGTTTTTT; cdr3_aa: CSARPSGIPLGELFF
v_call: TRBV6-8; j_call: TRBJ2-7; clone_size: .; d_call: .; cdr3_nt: TGTGCCAGCAGTTACTCCGGGTCCCCCTACGAGCAGTACTTC; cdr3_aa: CASSYSGSPYEQYF
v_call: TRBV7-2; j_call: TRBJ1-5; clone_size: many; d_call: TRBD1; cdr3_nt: TGTGCCAGCAGCCCGGACAGGGGCTATAGCAATCAGCCCCAGCATTTT; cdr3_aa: CASSPDRGYSNQPQHF
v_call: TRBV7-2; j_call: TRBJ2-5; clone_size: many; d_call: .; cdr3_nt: TGTGCCAGCAGCTCCCCGGGGGCCCCCCTCGCCCAGTACTTC; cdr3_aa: CASSSPGAPLAQYF
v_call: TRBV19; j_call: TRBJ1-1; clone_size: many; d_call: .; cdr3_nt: TGTGCCAGTAGTATAGTGGCAGGGGCCTCGAACACTGAAGCTTTCTTT; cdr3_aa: CASSIVAGASNTEAFF
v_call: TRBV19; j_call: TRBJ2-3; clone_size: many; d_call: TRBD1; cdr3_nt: TGTGCCAGTAGCTCCGGGACAGGGACCACAGATACGCAGTATTTT; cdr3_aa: CASSSGTGTTDTQYF
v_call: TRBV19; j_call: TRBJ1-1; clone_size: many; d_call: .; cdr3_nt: TGTGCCAGTAGTATGGGTGGACTGGGGGACACTGAAGCTTTCTTT; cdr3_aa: CASSMGGLGDTEAFF
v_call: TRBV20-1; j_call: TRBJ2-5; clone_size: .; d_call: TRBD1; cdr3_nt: TGCAGTGCTAGAGAGTCGGGACAGGGGAAAGAGACCCAGTACTTC; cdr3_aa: CSARESGQGKETQYF
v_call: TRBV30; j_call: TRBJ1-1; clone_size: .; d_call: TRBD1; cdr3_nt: TGTGCCTGGAGTACACAGGGGGATTCGAACACTGAAGCTTTCTTT; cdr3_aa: CAWSTQGDSNTEAFF
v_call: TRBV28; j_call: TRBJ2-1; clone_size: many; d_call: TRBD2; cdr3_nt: TGTGCCAGCAGCCCCAGCGGGAGCGCCTACAATGAGCAGTTCTTC; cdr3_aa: CASSPSGSAYNEQFF
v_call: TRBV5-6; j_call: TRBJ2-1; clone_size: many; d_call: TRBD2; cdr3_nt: TGTGCCAGCAGCTCGGACGGGACTAGCGGCTCCCTAAGTCGGTTCTTC; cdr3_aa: CASSSDGTSGSLSRFF
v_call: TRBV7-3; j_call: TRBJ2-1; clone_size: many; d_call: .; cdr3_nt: TGTGCCAGCAGCTTTGAAACGGGGTCGAGCTCCTACAATGAGCAGTTCTTC; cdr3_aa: CASSFETGSSSYNEQFF
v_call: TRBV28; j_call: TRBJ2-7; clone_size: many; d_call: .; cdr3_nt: TGTGCCAGCAGTCGCCCGTCCGTTAGCTACGAGCAGTACTTC; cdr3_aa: CASSRPSVSYEQYF
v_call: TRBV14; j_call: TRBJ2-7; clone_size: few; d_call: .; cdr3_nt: TGTGCCAGCAGCCACCGAACGGGACCGGAGTCTTACGAGCAGTACTTC; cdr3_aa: CASSHRTGPESYEQYF
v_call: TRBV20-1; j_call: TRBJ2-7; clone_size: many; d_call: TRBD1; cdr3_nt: TGCAGTGCTCGGGACAGCTACGAGCAGTACTTC; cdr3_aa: CSARDSYEQYF
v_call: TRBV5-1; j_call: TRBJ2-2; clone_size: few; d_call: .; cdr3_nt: TGCGCCAGCAGCTTGTCCCGCCGGGCCGGGGAGCTGTTTTTT; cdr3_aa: CASSLSRRAGELFF
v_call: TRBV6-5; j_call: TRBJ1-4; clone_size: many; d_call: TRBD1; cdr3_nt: TGTGCCAGCAGACCGGGACAGGGAGGCGAAAAACTGTTTTTT; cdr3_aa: CASRPGQGGEKLFF
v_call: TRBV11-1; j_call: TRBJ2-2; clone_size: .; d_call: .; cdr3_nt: TGTGCCAGCATCCTGGCGGGGCCGCCCGGGGAGCTGTTTTTT; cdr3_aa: CASILAGPPGELFF
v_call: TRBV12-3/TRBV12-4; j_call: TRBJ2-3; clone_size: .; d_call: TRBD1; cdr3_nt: TGTGCCAGCAGTTCCGGGACAGGGGTTGATACGCAGTATTTT; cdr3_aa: CASSSGTGVDTQYF
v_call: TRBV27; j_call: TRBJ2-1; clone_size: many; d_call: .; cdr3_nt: TGTGCCAGCAGTTTAGGGCAGACCTACAATGAGCAGTTCTTC; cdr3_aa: CASSLGQTYNEQFF
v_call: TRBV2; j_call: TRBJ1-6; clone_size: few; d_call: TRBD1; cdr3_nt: TGTGCCAGCAGTGAAGCCTACAGGGGTACCGATTCACCCCTCCACTTT; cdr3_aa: CASSEAYRGTDSPLHF
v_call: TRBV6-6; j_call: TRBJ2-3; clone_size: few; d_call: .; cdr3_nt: TGTGCCAGCAGTTACTGGCTAGCCTCAGATACGCAGTATTTT; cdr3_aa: CASSYWLASDTQYF